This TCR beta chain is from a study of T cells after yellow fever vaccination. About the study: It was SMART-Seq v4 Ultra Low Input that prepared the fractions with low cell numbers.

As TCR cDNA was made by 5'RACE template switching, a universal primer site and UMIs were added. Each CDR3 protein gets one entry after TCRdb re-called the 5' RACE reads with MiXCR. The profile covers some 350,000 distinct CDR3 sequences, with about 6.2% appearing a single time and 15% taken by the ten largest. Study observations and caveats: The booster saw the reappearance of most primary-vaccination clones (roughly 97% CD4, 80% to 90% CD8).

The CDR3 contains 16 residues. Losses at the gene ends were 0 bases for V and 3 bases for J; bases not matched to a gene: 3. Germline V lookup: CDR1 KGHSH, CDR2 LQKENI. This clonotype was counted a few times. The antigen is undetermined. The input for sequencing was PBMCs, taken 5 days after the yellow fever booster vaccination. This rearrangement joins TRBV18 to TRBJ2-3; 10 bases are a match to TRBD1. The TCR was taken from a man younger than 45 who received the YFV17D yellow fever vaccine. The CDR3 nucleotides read TGTGCCAGCTCACCACCGATGGGACAGGGGACAGATACGCAGTATTTT. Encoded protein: CASSPPMGQGTDTQYF.